The 30 T cell receptor beta chains below all came from one sample that was sequenced in a study of T cells in Graves' hyperthyroidism and ophthalmopathy. RNA transcripts served as the template for amplifying TCR beta CDR3 regions. With the HTBI primer set, the TCR CDR3 went through a first round of RT-PCR. TCRdb passed the multiplex PCR reads through MiXCR, listing each CDR3 protein once. This table has about 540,000 distinct CDR3 sequences, more than 45% appearing once. Input material: peripheral blood or thyroid tissue (not recorded which). These receptors were collected from a woman aged 18-29 years with Graves' hyperthyroidism.

The chain joins TRBV29-1 to TRBJ1-2; TRBD1 might be the D (5 bases). This CDR3 has 10 residues. CDR1 is SQVTM and CDR2 is ANQGSEA in the germline V gene. V was pared by 8 bases and J by 4 bases, with 8 bases between. The CDR3 DNA reads as TGCAGCTTGGGGCTCTATGGCTACACCTTC. This encodes CSLGLYGYTF.

The sample holds a few counts of this clonotype. The CDR3 protein is CASSLDSRENTEAFF. In DNA, the CDR3 is TGCGCCAGCAGCTTGGATTCGAGGGAGAACACTGAAGCTTTCTTT. The chain couples TRBV5-1 to TRBJ1-1; D gene ambiguous. Germline CDR1 reads SGHRS; CDR2 reads YFSETQ. Trimming took 0 bases from V and 1 from J, leaving 10 bases between them. The CDR3 has 15 amino acids. The full variable domain, in which reference TRBV5-1 and TRBJ1-1 provide the parts outside the CDR3, is KAGVTQTPRYLIKTRGQQVTLSCSPISGHRSVSWYQQTPGQGLQFLFEYFSETQRNKGNFPGRFSGRQFSNSRSEMNVSTLELGDSALYLCASSLDSRENTEAFFGQGTRLTVV.

The chain couples TRBV25-1 to TRBJ2-7, with 7 bases matching TRBD1. V was clipped by 5 bases and J by 7 bases; unmatched bases: 11. This CDR3 comprises 14 residues. Germline CDR1 reads MGHDK; CDR2 reads SYGVNS. CDR3 DNA: TGTGCCAGCAGTACCCGGGACAGCGCATGGGAGCAGTACTTC. This codes for CASSTRDSAWEQYF.

This clonotype was recorded a few times. An end of the junction differs from the germline gene, which may be a read error. This sequence joins TRBV11-2 and TRBJ2-7, with 9 bases matching TRBD1. Germline CDR1 is SGHAT and CDR2 is FQNNGV. CDR3 length: 15 amino acids. CDR3 sequence: CASSQTGQGRYEQYF. In nucleotides, the CDR3 is TGCGCCAGCAGCCAGACGGGACAGGGCCGCTACGAGCAGTACTTC.

In nucleotides, the CDR3 is TGTGCCATCAGTGAAGAGGCTAATGAAAAACTGTTTTTT. Translation gives CAISEEANEKLFF. V usage is TRBV10-3 and J usage is TRBJ1-4; D ambiguous. CDR3 size: 13 residues. The germline V gene encodes CDR1 ENHRY and CDR2 SYGVKD. V dropped 3 bases and J dropped 3 bases, with 5 bases sitting between them.

This clonotype was seen a handful of times. The chain links TRBV2 to TRBJ1-6; the D is unclear. Trimming removed 5 bases at V and 9 bases at J, with 14 bases between. CDR1 is SNHLY, CDR2 FYNNEI, per germline. CDR3 length: 14 residues. CDR3 sequence (DNA): TGTGCCAGCAGTTTATCGAGAGGTACTTCACCCCTCCACTTT. As protein: CASSLSRGTSPLHF.

In its sample, this clonotype was seen many times. The V and J genes are TRBV18 and TRBJ2-7; tentative D call: TRBD2 (6 bases). This CDR3 has 15 amino acids. V lost 8 bases to trimming and J lost 2 bases, with 19 bases between them. Germline V gene data show CDR1 as KGHSH and CDR2 as LQKENI. DNA of the CDR3: TGTGCCAGCCCCCGCTCGAGGCGGGGAACCTACGAGCAGTACTTC. Translating gives CASPRSRRGTYEQYF.

This clonotype has a count of ten or more. The rearrangement links TRBV7-9 to TRBJ2-7; D gene ambiguous. V lost 6 bases and J lost 6, with 12 bases in between. Germline V gene sequence: CDR1 SEHNR, CDR2 FQNEAQ (reference sequence). The CDR3 length is 12 residues. The CDR3 DNA is TGTGCCAGCAGGTCGCCGGGCCGCGAGCAGTACTTC. Translating it yields CASRSPGREQYF.

This clonotype was recorded many times. V gene TRBV29-1 combines with J gene TRBJ1-1; D gene unclear. Trimming removed 3 bases from V and 4 bases from J, with 12 bases in between. Germline lookup yields CDR1 SQVTM and CDR2 ANQGSEA. The length of the CDR3 is 13 residues. The CDR3 nucleotides read TGCAGCGTTGACTCAAGGGAGGGCACTGAAGCTTTCTTT. Amino acids: CSVDSREGTEAFF.

This chain joins TRBV19 and TRBJ2-5; weak D call: TRBD1 (5 bases). The CDR3 runs to 14 residues. CDR1 and CDR2 from the germline V gene are LNHDA and SQIVND (reference sequence). V lost 4 bases, J lost 4 bases, and 13 bases lay in between. The CDR3 sequence: CASSTGAGRETQYF. Here the CDR3 DNA reads TGTGCCAGTAGTACCGGAGCAGGGCGAGAGACCCAGTACTTC.

The V and J genes are TRBV15 and TRBJ1-2; 9 nucleotides align to TRBD1. Germline V gene lookup returns CDR1 LNHNV and CDR2 YYDKDF (reference sequence). V lost 3 bases and J lost 2; bases outside the gene matches: 7. This CDR3 is 16 amino acids long. The CDR3 protein is CATSSEGGQGNYGYTF. Written as DNA, the CDR3 is TGTGCCACCAGCAGTGAAGGTGGACAGGGGAACTATGGCTACACCTTC.

The rearrangement uses TRBV2 and TRBJ1-4; TRBD1 is a possible D gene (5 bases). Germline-derived CDR1 and CDR2 are SNHLY and FYNNEI. V dropped 7 bases and J dropped 8 bases, with 20 bases sitting between them. The CDR3 is 15 residues long. In nucleotides, the CDR3 is TGTGCCAGCACCTCGGAAGGGAGGGGAGGCGAAAAACTGTTTTTT. Protein sequence: CASTSEGRGGEKLFF.

The V gene is TRBV19, the J gene TRBJ2-7; the match to TRBD2 covers 9 bases. This CDR3 has 14 amino acids. Germline V CDR1 and CDR2: LNHDA, SQIVND (reference sequence). The junction had 13 bases not matched to a gene; V was cut back by 7 bases and J by 9 bases. The CDR3 protein is CASTTRAGGAGQYF. DNA of the CDR3: TGTGCCAGTACTACCAGGGCGGGGGGGGCAGGGCAGTACTTC.

The gene calls are TRBV2 and TRBJ1-5; no clear D. Between the trimmed V and J ends, which lost 5 bases and 0 bases, there was a span of 8 bases. Per germline, CDR1 SNHLY and CDR2 FYNNEI. This CDR3 spans 14 amino acids. The CDR3 region has the DNA TGTGCCAGCAGTCCAGAATATAGCAATCAGCCCCAGCATTTT. Encoded protein: CASSPEYSNQPQHF.

V usage is TRBV7-9 and J usage is TRBJ2-2; TRBD1 might be the D (5 bases). Looked up from germline, CDR1 is SEHNR and CDR2 is FQNEAQ (reference sequence). V was cut by 2 bases and J by 2 bases, with 15 bases left in between. The CDR3 length is 17 residues. The CDR3 protein is CASSLTPGYSNTGELFF. CDR3 nucleotide sequence: TGTGCCAGCAGCTTAACGCCAGGGTACTCAAACACCGGGGAGCTGTTTTTT.

The V call is TRBV20-1, the J call TRBJ1-2; D is perhaps TRBD1 (6 bases). The CDR3 loop spans 13 amino acids. Germline CDR1 reads DFQATT; CDR2 reads SNEGSKA (reference sequence). Trimming left V 2 bases short and J 8 bases short, with 15 bases between. As DNA, the CDR3 is TGCAGTGCTAGACCCTCTACAGGGTCCGGCTACACCTTC. This sequence encodes CSARPSTGSGYTF.

In its sample, this clonotype was seen a few times. The chain combines TRBV7-9 with TRBJ1-1; no firm D call. Trimming removed 1 base from V and 0 bases from J, with 9 bases in between. The CDR3 contains 15 residues. Germline CDR1 reads SEHNR; CDR2 reads FQNEAQ (reference sequence). Written as DNA, the CDR3 is TGTGCCAGCAGCTTAGAGGCCGGCATGAACACTGAAGCTTTCTTT. It is translated as CASSLEAGMNTEAFF. Variable domain in full (rest from reference TRBV7-9 and TRBJ1-1): DTGVSQNPRHKITKRGQNVTFRCDPISEHNRLYWYRQTLGQGPEFLTYFQNEAQLEKSRLLSDRFSAERPKGSFSTLEIQRTEQGDSAMYLCASSLEAGMNTEAFFGQGTRLTVV.

This clonotype has at least ten counts. V usage is TRBV6-1 and J usage is TRBJ2-7, with TRBD1 matching 8 bases. The V and J ends lost 6 bases and 3 bases, in that order; junction bases with no gene match: 7. The length of the CDR3 is 14 residues. CDR1 MNHNS and CDR2 SASEGT come from the germline V gene. CDR3 nucleotide sequence: TGTGCCAGCAGCAATGGACAGGGAAGCTACGAGCAGTACTTC. It yields the protein CASSNGQGSYEQYF.

This clonotype was seen many times. The J gene is TRBJ2-7, the V gene TRBV5-1, with 7 nucleotides matching TRBD2. The CDR3 has 14 residues. Germline lookup yields CDR1 SGHRS and CDR2 YFSETQ. V lost 0 bases to trimming and J lost 2 bases; unmatched junction nucleotides: 2. This CDR3 reads CASSLAGGTYEQYF. CDR3 DNA: TGCGCCAGCAGCTTGGCGGGAGGCACCTACGAGCAGTACTTC.

The V and J genes are TRBV6-1 and TRBJ2-7; TRBD1 might be the D (5 bases). The CDR3 has 15 amino acids. Trimming stripped 6 bases from V and 2 bases from J, with 17 bases between. Germline CDR1 and CDR2: MNHNS and SASEGT. The CDR3 bases are TGTGCCAGCAGCCGGAAGGGGTGGGTAACCTACGAGCAGTACTTC. It encodes CASSRKGWVTYEQYF.

The CDR3 nucleotides are TGCGCCAGCAGCTTGAGGACAGGGATCCAAGAGACCCAGTACTTC. This codes for CASSLRTGIQETQYF. The gene calls are TRBV5-1 and TRBJ2-5; 8 bases agree with TRBD1. CDR3 length: 15 residues. Trimming cost V 1 base and J 1 base; bases outside gene matches: 3. The germline CDR1 and CDR2 sequences are SGHRS and YFSETQ.

This clonotype was observed a few times. J is TRBJ2-7 and V is TRBV7-8; D is possibly TRBD1 or TRBD2 (6 bases each). Germline V gene sequence: CDR1 SGHVS, CDR2 FQNEAQ. The length of the CDR3 is 15 residues. V was cut by 1 base and J by 5 bases, with 15 bases left in between. The CDR3 protein is CASSLEGGSLHEQYF. The CDR3 coding sequence is TGTGCCAGCAGCTTAGAGGGGGGTTCTCTCCACGAGCAGTACTTC.

In its sample, this clonotype was seen a few times. The J gene is TRBJ1-5, the V gene TRBV2, with a tentative D call TRBD1 (6 bases). The V end lost 10 bases, the J end lost 6 bases, and 13 bases lay between the germline ends. Germline V lookup: CDR1 SNHLY, CDR2 FYNNEI. The CDR3 spans 12 residues. The DNA for the CDR3 is TGTGCCACGGGACAATTCGGTCAGCCCCAGCATTTT. Its translation is CATGQFGQPQHF.

This clonotype was counted at least ten times. The chain combines TRBV7-9 with TRBJ1-1; D possibly corresponds to TRBD1 (6 bases). Per germline, CDR1 SEHNR and CDR2 FQNEAQ (reference sequence). This CDR3 comprises 13 residues. V was cut by 2 bases and J by 5 bases, with 9 bases left in between. CDR3 nucleotide sequence: TGTGCCAGCAGCTTACCCAGGGGAACTGAAGCTTTCTTT. It specifies CASSLPRGTEAFF.

Regarding this clonotype: With a much larger clone just one base away, this may be a read error. The rearrangement uses TRBV11-2 and TRBJ1-2; TRBD1 matches 8 bases. The V gene end was trimmed by 7 bases and the J gene end by 8 bases; junction bases not matched to a gene: 12. Germline assignment: CDR1 SGHAT and CDR2 FQNNGV. The CDR3 totals 14 residues. CDR3 coding DNA: TGTGCCAGCAACATAGACAGGGGTTTTCAGGGCTACACCTTC. The encoded protein is CASNIDRGFQGYTF.

The chain links TRBV6-1 to TRBJ1-2; D gene ambiguous. In germline, CDR1 is MNHNS, CDR2 SASEGT. This CDR3 is built from 13 residues. Trimming left V 6 bases short and J 4 bases short, with 12 bases between. The CDR3 protein is CASSRSVGYGYTF. The CDR3 bases are TGTGCCAGCAGCCGGAGTGTGGGCTATGGCTACACCTTC.

This clonotype was counted ten times or more. The chain couples TRBV7-3 to TRBJ1-2, with a tentative D call TRBD1 (5 bases). Germline CDR1 and CDR2: SGHTA and FQGTGA. Trimming removed 2 bases from V and 5 bases from J, with 9 bases in between. This CDR3 comprises 13 residues. This chain's CDR3 is CASSLSDRYGYTF. In nucleotides, the CDR3 is TGTGCCAGCAGCTTATCCGACAGATATGGCTACACCTTC. Full variable domain (rest looked up from reference TRBV7-3 and TRBJ1-2): GAGVSQTPSNKVTEKGKYVELRCDPISGHTALYWYRQSLGQGPEFLIYFQGTGAADDSGLPNDRFFAVRPEGSVSTLKIQRTERGDSAVYLCASSLSDRYGYTFGSGTRLTVV.

This CDR3 is CASSPGRTMYEQYF. As DNA, the CDR3 is TGTGCCAGCTCACCGGGCAGGACAATGTACGAGCAGTACTTC. The J gene is TRBJ2-7, the V gene TRBV18; a possible D gene is TRBD1 (5 bases). The germline gives CDR1 KGHSH, CDR2 LQKENI. Trimming pared 3 bases from V and 4 bases from J, leaving 13 bases between. This CDR3 has 14 amino acids.

Only a few counts were recorded for this clonotype. The genes are TRBV19 and TRBJ2-7; the match to TRBD1 covers 8 bases. From germline, CDR1 is LNHDA and CDR2 SQIVND (reference sequence). The CDR3 has 14 amino acids. Germline trimming cut 9 bases from V and 3 bases from J; bases unmatched to any gene: 10. The CDR3 region has the DNA TGTGCCAGCAGTGCGACAGGGGCCAACTACGAGCAGTACTTC. It yields the protein CASSATGANYEQYF. Filled out from reference TRBV19 and TRBJ2-7, the complete variable domain reads DGGITQSPKYLFRKEGQNVTLSCEQNLNHDAMYWYRQDPGQGLRLIYYSQIVNDFQKGDIAEGYSVSREKKESFPLTVTSAQKNPTAFYLCASSATGANYEQYFGPGTRLTVT.

The chain links TRBV19 to TRBJ1-1; no reliable D call. Trimming pared 1 base from V and 4 bases from J, leaving 10 bases between. Germline lookup yields CDR1 LNHDA and CDR2 SQIVND (reference sequence). The CDR3 runs to 14 residues. CDR3: CASSIVGRSTEAFF. The CDR3, as DNA: TGTGCCAGTAGTATAGTGGGCAGGAGCACTGAAGCTTTCTTT.